Sequencing of this T cell receptor (beta chain) was carried out in a study of technical replicates of blood from a few donors. Trimming shortened V by 2 bases and J by 3 bases, and 8 bases separated the two germline ends. The CDR3 runs to 13 residues. Germline values: CDR1 SGDLS, CDR2 YYNGEE. Method: immunoSEQ multiplex PCR; TCRdb's copy keeps in-frame clones and lacks some. The sample has tens of thousands of clones, 80% to 95% seen once. The chain carries TRBV9 and TRBJ1-2; D remains unclear. The sequencing input was T cells isolated from PBMCs. This TCR came from a human donor in good health. Some clones in this sample may be carry-over from other donors' samples. The CDR3 spells CASSVADDYGYTF. DNA of the CDR3: TGTGCCAGCAGCGTGGCTGATGACTATGGCTACACCTTC. Drawing the rest from reference TRBV9 and TRBJ1-2, the complete variable domain is DSGVTQTPKHLITATGQRVTLRCSPRSGDLSVYWYQQSLDQGLQFLIQYYNGEERAKGNILERFSAQQFPDLHSELNLSSLELGDSALYFCASSVADDYGYTFGSGTRLTVV.